A single sample gave rise to the 26 T cell receptor beta chains below, sequenced in a study of CD8+ T cells in alopecia areata (dated by TCRdb to between 2017 and 2018). To prepare the library, the immunoSEQ multiplex PCR assay was applied. RNA was extracted from all samples and reverse transcribed into cDNA as template for TCR sequencing. Drawn from immuneACCESS, this table holds only the in-frame rearrangements with V and J called that TCRdb kept. Clones are partly lost; checked studies trace under half to an unresolved V gene and leave the rest unexplained. This sample holds over 90,000 clones; roughly half were observed only once. Around 9% of the sample comes from the top ten. The sample consisted of CD4+ T cells sorted from blood. The source of these receptors is a human donor in good health.

This sequence joins TRBV7-2 and TRBJ1-2; 7 bases agree with TRBD1. The CDR3 is 12 amino acids. V lost 5 bases to trimming and J lost 8 bases; unmatched junction nucleotides: 5. Germline V lookup: CDR1 SGHTA, CDR2 FQGNSA. Here the CDR3 reads CASSLDRVGYTF. The CDR3 DNA reads as TGTGCCAGCAGCCTTGACAGGGTCGGCTACACCTTC.

This clone was picked up a small number of times. This chain connects TRBV30 to TRBJ2-5; TRBD2 matches 7 bases. There are 15 residues in the CDR3. V dropped 0 bases and J dropped 1; count of bases not matched to a gene: 5. Germline CDR1 reads GTSNPN; CDR2 reads SVGIG (reference sequence). In DNA form, the CDR3 reads TGTGCCTGGAGTGTCGATCCTAGCGGCCAAGAGACCCAGTACTTC. This gives the protein CAWSVDPSGQETQYF.

This chain uses TRBV27 with TRBJ2-2, with TRBD2 matching 8 bases. This CDR3 spans 18 amino acids. CDR1 is MNHEY and CDR2 is SMNVEV in the germline V gene (reference sequence). With V trimmed by 2 bases and J by 9 bases, 17 bases remained unmatched. CDR3 sequence reads: CASSLRWFSGGKLRELFF. CDR3 in DNA: TGTGCCAGCAGTTTAAGGTGGTTCAGCGGGGGTAAACTCCGGGAGCTGTTTTTT.

The rearrangement links TRBV5-1 to TRBJ2-5; D is possibly TRBD2 (6 bases). V was clipped by 0 bases and J by 5 bases, with 14 bases between them. The CDR3 is 15 residues long. The germline CDR1 and CDR2 sequences are SGHRS and YFSETQ. The CDR3 is CASSLVAGYEETQYF. The CDR3 nucleotides read TGCGCCAGCAGCTTGGTGGCGGGGTATGAGGAGACCCAGTACTTC.

This rearrangement joins TRBV30 to TRBJ1-2; 8 bases are a match to TRBD1. V lost 4 bases, J lost 8 bases, and 15 bases stayed unmatched. The CDR3 has 15 residues. CDR1 and CDR2 from the germline V gene are GTSNPN and SVGIG (reference sequence). CDR3 bases: TGTGCCTGGACCGCGGGGCAGGGGGCTTCCCAAGGCTACACCTTC. This sequence encodes CAWTAGQGASQGYTF.

V is TRBV2 and J is TRBJ2-7; D possibly corresponds to TRBD1 (5 bases). Germline CDR1 and CDR2: SNHLY and FYNNEI. The CDR3 is 13 amino acids. V was cut by 3 bases and J by 3 bases, with 9 bases left in between. The chain's CDR3 is CASSEVGLYEQYF. CDR3 DNA sequence: TGTGCCAGCAGTGAGGTGGGGCTCTACGAGCAGTACTTC.

V is TRBV7-2 and J is TRBJ2-2; 9 bases agree with TRBD2. Germline V lookup: CDR1 SGHTA, CDR2 FQGNSA. The junction had 6 bases not matched to a gene; V was cut back by 8 bases and J by 2 bases. This CDR3 comprises 15 residues. The CDR3 nucleotides are TGTGCCAGCGGACGGGGACTAGCAAACACCGGGGAGCTGTTTTTT. Translation gives CASGRGLANTGELFF.

This clone was observed a single time. This chain joins TRBV14 and TRBJ2-5; 12 bases are shared with TRBD2. V trimming: 1 base; J trimming: 9 bases; junction bases outside the gene matches: 6. Germline V lookup: CDR1 SGHDN, CDR2 FVKESK. The CDR3 is made up of 15 amino acids. CDR3 loop: CASSQGTSGVRAQYF. CDR3 coding DNA: TGTGCCAGCAGCCAAGGGACTAGCGGGGTCAGGGCCCAGTACTTC.

The chain combines TRBV2 with TRBJ2-2; TRBD2 matches 7 bases. The CDR3 runs 15 residues. The trim removed 4 bases at V and 5 bases at J, leaving 7 bases unmatched. Germline values: CDR1 SNHLY, CDR2 FYNNEI. The chain's CDR3 is CASSATGLKTGELFF. CDR3 nucleotide sequence: TGTGCCAGCAGTGCTACGGGACTAAAGACCGGGGAGCTGTTTTTT.

In this sample, this clone turned up a few times. The V call is TRBV4-3, the J call TRBJ2-5; D gene uncertain. The CDR3 length is 14 residues. Trimming took 0 bases from V and 4 from J, leaving 9 bases between them. CDR1 LGHNA and CDR2 YSLEER come from the germline V gene. This chain's CDR3 is CASSQDAFGETQYF. In DNA form, the CDR3 reads TGCGCCAGCAGCCAAGATGCGTTTGGAGAGACCCAGTACTTC.

The chain employs TRBV29-1 and TRBJ2-1; unclear D gene. V was pared by 5 bases and J by 3 bases, with 11 bases between. The CDR3 has 13 residues. Germline V gene lookup returns CDR1 SQVTM and CDR2 ANQGSEA. This CDR3 is CSVPTTIYNEQFF. As DNA, the CDR3 is TGCAGCGTTCCCACAACGATCTACAATGAGCAGTTCTTC.

The chain joins TRBV25-1 to TRBJ2-7; D is tentatively TRBD1 or TRBD2 (5 bases each). The CDR3 loop spans 15 amino acids. Germline V gene sequence: CDR1 MGHDK, CDR2 SYGVNS. Trimming left V 4 bases short and J 6 bases short, with 19 bases between. As DNA, the CDR3 is TGTGCCAGCAGTGCTCACGGGACGCCTATGTTCGAGCAGTACTTC. Protein: CASSAHGTPMFEQYF.

The V gene is TRBV7-2, the J gene TRBJ2-7, with D possibly being TRBD1 or TRBD2 (5 bases each). From germline, CDR1 is SGHTA and CDR2 FQGNSA. The V end lost 5 bases, the J end lost 8 bases, and 19 bases lay between the germline ends. The CDR3 has 14 amino acids. The CDR3 DNA is TGTGCCAGCAGCGCAGGTCCCGGGACGTACCAGCAGTACTTC. Amino acid sequence: CASSAGPGTYQQYF.

This clone was seen at least ten times. V is TRBV2 and J is TRBJ2-7; D remains unclear. The length of the CDR3 is 12 residues. Germline loops: CDR1 SNHLY, CDR2 FYNNEI. V lost 1 base and J 13 bases, leaving 14 bases between the germline ends. The CDR3 region is CASSEEGRRAYF. As DNA, the CDR3 is TGTGCCAGCAGTGAAGAGGGCAGGCGAGCTTACTTC.

V usage is TRBV5-1 and J usage is TRBJ1-2; 7 bases match TRBD1. The CDR3 has 13 amino acids. Per the germline V gene, CDR1 is SGHRS and CDR2 is YFSETQ. Trimming removed 0 bases from V and 10 bases from J; junction bases left unmatched: 6. CDR3 amino acids: CASSLVSGTDYTF. CDR3 bases: TGCGCCAGCAGCTTGGTTTCCGGGACAGACTACACCTTC.

The genes are TRBV6-5 and TRBJ2-2; D is possibly TRBD2 (6 bases). The CDR3 is 12 amino acids. Germline CDR1 is MNHEY and CDR2 is SVGAGI. Trimming left V 5 bases short and J 5 bases short, with 6 bases between. In nucleotides, the CDR3 is TGTGCCAGCAGTGGGGGGACCGGGGAGCTGTTTTTT. It translates to CASSGGTGELFF.

V gene TRBV29-1 combines with J gene TRBJ2-3; 9 nucleotides align to TRBD2. V lost 7 bases to trimming and J lost 2 bases; unmatched junction nucleotides: 16. The germline CDR1 and CDR2 sequences are SQVTM and ANQGSEA. CDR3 length: 17 residues. The CDR3 nucleotides are TGCAGCGCCTTGAGTCTTAGCGGGGGAGTTTTCACAGATACGCAGTATTTT. This gives the protein CSALSLSGGVFTDTQYF.

V is TRBV4-3 and J is TRBJ1-2, with D tentatively TRBD1 (6 bases). The germline gives CDR1 LGHNA, CDR2 YSLEER. Trimming took 0 bases from V and 4 from J, leaving 12 bases between them. The CDR3 runs 15 residues. Here the CDR3 DNA reads TGCGCCAGCAGCCAAGACCGGACAGACCGCTATGGCTACACCTTC. This sequence encodes CASSQDRTDRYGYTF.

This clone has just a few counts. The chain couples TRBV7-2 to TRBJ2-1, with D maybe TRBD2 (6 bases). The ends were cut back, 8 bases at V and 4 bases at J, with 21 bases in the middle. The CDR3 spans 16 residues. Germline CDR1 reads SGHTA; CDR2 reads FQGNSA. In DNA form, the CDR3 reads TGTGCCAGCTCTCGAACGGGGGACCAAAGATACAATGAGCAGTTCTTC. This sequence encodes CASSRTGDQRYNEQFF.

This chain's CDR3 is CASSLMRYEQYF. CDR3 DNA: TGTGCCAGCAGTTTAATGCGGTACGAGCAGTACTTC. The chain joins TRBV28 to TRBJ2-7; D gene unclear. CDR1 is MDHEN, CDR2 SYDVKM, per germline. Trimming pared 2 bases from V and 4 bases from J, leaving 6 bases between. This CDR3 contains 12 residues.

The chain carries TRBV4-2 and TRBJ2-3; 7 nucleotides align to TRBD1. CDR1 is LGHNA, CDR2 YNFKEQ, per germline. V gave up 6 bases and J gave up 3 bases; unmatched junction bases: 9. The CDR3 loop spans 15 amino acids. The CDR3 nucleotides read TGTGCCAGCAGTACACAAGGGGGCCAGACAGATACGCAGTATTTT. The encoded protein is CASSTQGGQTDTQYF.

The chain has TRBV5-6 and TRBJ2-5; D may be TRBD2 (5 bases). The ends were cut back, 4 bases at V and 1 base at J, with 11 bases in the middle. CDR1 is SGHDT and CDR2 is YYEEEE in the germline V gene. This CDR3 comprises 14 residues. CDR3 loop: CASSLNSVQETQYF. The DNA of the CDR3 is TGTGCCAGCAGCCTGAATAGCGTCCAAGAGACCCAGTACTTC.

The genes are TRBV7-9 and TRBJ2-5; D unclear. The ends were cut back, 8 bases at V and 5 bases at J, with 15 bases in the middle. Germline V gene lookup returns CDR1 SEHNR and CDR2 FQNEAQ (reference sequence). CDR3 size: 13 residues. This chain's CDR3 is CASSWARWETQYF. The CDR3 nucleotides are TGTGCCAGCTCCTGGGCACGTTGGGAGACCCAGTACTTC.

This clone was detected a few times. This chain connects TRBV6-1 to TRBJ2-2, with D possibly called TRBD1 or TRBD2 (6 bases each). The germline V gene has CDR1 MNHNS and CDR2 SASEGT. The CDR3 sequence is 14 residues long. V shed 7 bases and J shed 4 bases, with 13 bases lying between them. The CDR3 DNA reads TGTGCCAGCAAGGGAGGACAGACCACCGGGGAGCTGTTTTTT. It yields the protein CASKGGQTTGELFF.

This chain uses TRBV7-2 with TRBJ2-5; D may be TRBD1 (6 bases). The CDR3 is 13 amino acids. The germline V gene has CDR1 SGHTA and CDR2 FQGNSA. Trimming took 3 bases from V and 14 from J, leaving 19 bases between them. The CDR3 here is CASSFASQGVTYF. In DNA form, the CDR3 reads TGTGCCAGCAGCTTCGCGTCACAGGGAGTAACATACTTC.

J is TRBJ2-3 and V is TRBV7-8; weak D call: TRBD2 (6 bases). There are 17 residues in the CDR3. V lost 4 bases and J 0 bases, leaving 17 bases between the germline ends. The germline CDR1 and CDR2 sequences are SGHVS and FQNEAQ. CDR3 DNA sequence: TGTGCCAGCAGCTCGTATGTCGGGGGTCTTAGCACAGATACGCAGTATTTT. This sequence encodes CASSSYVGGLSTDTQYF.